This T cell receptor (beta chain) was sequenced in a study of cytomegalovirus exposure and HLA in healthy donors. With 0 bases removed from V and 3 bases from J, the gap between germline ends came to 12 bases. Germline CDR1 SGHAT, CDR2 FQNNGV. The CDR3 consists of 15 residues. Primers for the PCR totalled 60 Vbeta and 13 Jbeta. Libraries were prepared by immunoSEQ multiplex PCR; TCRdb keeps only in-frame clonotypes and omits some of them. The sample lists 300,000 or so clones; 70% to 90% were seen once. This TCR was sampled from a woman aged 40 to 55 in good health and CMV-seropositive. Sequenced sample: PBMCs. This chain uses TRBV11-2 with TRBJ2-7; tentative D call: TRBD1 (6 bases). The chain's CDR3 is CASSLETGSLYEQYF. The CDR3 nucleotides are TGTGCCAGCAGCTTAGAAACAGGGTCCCTCTACGAGCAGTACTTC.